The source of this T cell receptor (beta chain) is a study of cytomegalovirus exposure and HLA in healthy donors. About this clone: What it binds is not known.

The study ran its PCR with 60 Vbeta and 13 Jbeta primers. Only in-frame clones appear in the TCRdb table, and some are missing; sequencing was by immunoSEQ multiplex PCR. Of roughly 160,000 clones in the sample, over 60% are singletons; the top ten hold 2.5% to 3%. Study-wide points: Investigators reported approximately 170 TCR beta chains as tied to cytomegalovirus. When analyzed later, a missense DCLRE1C variant was found to be linked to TCR beta V- and J-gene trimming.

Sequencing input: PBMCs. The TCR originated in a woman aged 25 to 45 in good health and CMV-seronegative.

The CDR3: CAISESGLAGPTGELFF. The CDR3 region has the DNA TGTGCCATCAGTGAGTCGGGACTAGCGGGACCCACCGGGGAGCTGTTTTTT. The chain combines TRBV10-3 with TRBJ2-2, with TRBD2 matching over 13 bases. This CDR3 region has 17 residues. The germline gives CDR1 ENHRY, CDR2 SYGVKD. The trim removed 0 bases at V and 4 bases at J, leaving 2 bases unmatched.